These 15 T cell receptor beta chains were all obtained from the same sample, sequenced in a study of tumor-infiltrating lymphocytes in glioblastoma multiforme. Multiple V-beta primers and a C-beta primer amplified TCRB from RNA. Each CDR3 protein gets one entry after TCRdb re-called the multiplex PCR reads with MiXCR. This table has about 32,000 distinct CDR3 sequences, under 70% appearing once. Source material: brain tumor tissue. The source of these receptors is a male donor with glioblastoma.

Points on this clonotype: The germline gene is not matched at one end of the junction; a read error may be the cause. The chain has TRBV29-1 and TRBJ2-7; D is ambiguous. Per the germline V gene, CDR1 is SQVTM and CDR2 is ANQGSEA. The CDR3 has 12 residues. In DNA, the CDR3 is TGCAGCGTTGTCTCCACCCTTTGCGAGAAGTACTTC. Translated, it gives CSVVSTLCEKYF.

Details on this clonotype: In this CDR3 the conserved last residue, phenylalanine or tryptophan, is missing, so a read error is likely. The rearrangement links TRBV10-1 to TRBJ2-5, with 8 positions matching TRBD2. CDR1 and CDR2 (germline): WNHNN, SYGVQD (reference sequence). CDR3 length: 14 amino acids. CDR3 sequence: CASSEHGAGGTQYL. The CDR3 nucleotides are TGCGCCAGTAGTGAGCACGGGGCGGGGGGGACCCAGTACTTA.

This clonotype has ten or more counts. This chain uses TRBV28 with TRBJ1-1, with D unresolved. CDR3 length: 11 amino acids. From germline, CDR1 is MDHEN and CDR2 SYDVKM. Trimming removed 2 bases from V and 6 bases from J, with 4 bases in between. The CDR3 loop is CASSLKAEAFF. CDR3 nucleotides: TGTGCCAGCAGTTTAAAGGCTGAAGCTTTCTTT.

Of note for this clonotype: No DNA is shown, since the ends of the CDR3 on it are uncertain; the CDR3 is the one TCRdb lists. The V and J genes are TRBV29-1 and TRBJ2-7; TRBD1 was called by the table and not checked on the DNA. Per germline, CDR1 SQVTM and CDR2 ANQGSEA. The CDR3 spans 13 amino acids, including both terminal residues. CDR3 sequence reads: CSVATGTEYERYF.

On this clonotype itself: Germline and junction disagree at one end, which may indicate a read error. This rearrangement joins TRBV20-1 to TRBJ2-7; tentative D call: TRBD1 (5 bases). The CDR3 is 12 amino acids. CDR1 is DFQATT and CDR2 is SNEGSKA in the germline V gene (reference sequence). The DNA for the CDR3 is TGCAGTGCTATCGATCAGGGCTACGAGCAATACTTC. It is translated as CSAIDQGYEQYF.

This clonotype appeared many times. The rearrangement joins TRBV20-1 to TRBJ2-1; 13 positions agree with TRBD2. Germline V gives CDR1 DFQATT, CDR2 SNEGSKA (reference sequence). This CDR3 is 19 amino acids long. After removal of 0 bases from V and 6 bases from J, the junction contained 14 bases not matched to a gene. The CDR3 region is CSARDRGELAGGPINEQFF. The CDR3 nucleotides read TGCAGTGCTAGAGACAGGGGGGAACTAGCGGGAGGGCCGATCAATGAGCAGTTCTTC.

This clonotype was observed at least ten times. This chain links TRBV7-9 with TRBJ2-7; 7 bases are a match to TRBD1. V gave up 3 bases and J gave up 1 base; unmatched junction bases: 3. CDR3 length: 14 amino acids. Germline values: CDR1 SEHNR, CDR2 FQNEAQ (reference sequence). Written as DNA, the CDR3 is TGTGCCAGCAGCTTTCCGGGACAGTCCTACGAGCAGTACTTC. This codes for CASSFPGQSYEQYF.

This clonotype has just a few counts. The CDR3 loop is CASSLLDSSYGYTF. The CDR3 DNA follows: TGCGCCAGCAGCTTGTTGGACAGCAGCTATGGCTACACCTTC. The rearrangement links TRBV5-1 to TRBJ1-2, with a weak D call TRBD1 (6 bases). Trimming left V 1 base short and J 4 bases short, with 11 bases between. Germline V CDR1 and CDR2: SGHRS, YFSETQ. This CDR3 spans 14 amino acids.

This chain links TRBV12-3 or TRBV12-4 with TRBJ1-5; TRBD1 is a possible D gene (5 bases). The ends were cut back, 0 bases at V and 5 bases at J, with 8 bases in the middle. The length of the CDR3 is 14 residues. The CDR3 region has the DNA TGTGCCAGCAGTTTAGCCGGGACCCATCAGCCCCAGCATTTT. This gives the protein CASSLAGTHQPQHF.

Note on this clonotype: A much larger clone differs from this one at a single base, so this may be a read error. CDR3 loop: CASSTLGGWYVQYF. The DNA of the CDR3 is TGTGCCAGCAGTACCCTGGGAGGGTGGTACGTGCAGTACTTC. The chain uses TRBV28 and TRBJ2-7, with TRBD2 identical over 7 bases. Germline V lookup: CDR1 MDHEN, CDR2 SYDVKM. There are 14 residues in the CDR3.

In DNA, the CDR3 is TGTGCCAGCAGTTTAGCGGGCGGGAGCTCTCGCAATGAGCAGTTCTTC. Translated: CASSLAGGSSRNEQFF. V gene TRBV12-3 or TRBV12-4 combines with J gene TRBJ2-1; 7 nucleotides align to TRBD2. The CDR3 length is 16 residues. Unmatched junction bases numbered 8, after V lost 0 bases and J lost 6 bases.

V is TRBV20-1 and J is TRBJ1-2; D is perhaps TRBD1 (6 bases). Germline lookup yields CDR1 DFQATT and CDR2 SNEGSKA (reference sequence). There are 14 residues in the CDR3. The V end was cut by 2 bases, the J end by 8 bases, with 18 bases between. In DNA, the CDR3 is TGCAGTGCTAGAAAGGGACAATCCCTGAGCGGCTACACCTTC. Protein: CSARKGQSLSGYTF.

Remarks on this clonotype: The final CDR3 position lacks the conserved phenylalanine or tryptophan, pointing to a likely read error. The DNA is left out, because the CDR3 cannot be placed on it with certainty; the CDR3 is given as TCRdb lists it. The J gene is TRBJ2-2, the V gene TRBV20-1; TRBD1 reflects the table's D call only, with no check against the DNA. The CDR3 is 15 residues long, counting both termini. CDR1 and CDR2 from the germline V gene are DFQATT and SNEGSKA (reference sequence). The CDR3 sequence is CSATTGEANTGELFS.

This clonotype showed up many times. The chain uses TRBV4-1 and TRBJ2-1; D possibly corresponds to TRBD2 (6 bases). Looked up from germline, CDR1 is MGHRA and CDR2 is YSYEKL. V lost 3 bases to trimming and J lost 0 bases, with 15 bases between them. CDR3 size: 17 residues. In DNA form, the CDR3 reads TGCGCCAGCAGCCAGGGAACCGGGACTGCCTCCTACAATGAGCAGTTCTTC. It encodes CASSQGTGTASYNEQFF.

This clonotype has a handful of counts. Germline is not matched at one junction end, which may reflect a read error. V gene TRBV20-1 combines with J gene TRBJ2-7; 9 bases are shared with TRBD2. Germline CDR1 is DFQATT and CDR2 is SNEGSKA (reference sequence). This CDR3 is 16 amino acids long. DNA for the CDR3: TGCAGTGCCATAACGGCGGCTAGCGGGAACTCCTACGACCAGTACTTC. This translates into CSAITAASGNSYDQYF.